This T cell receptor beta chain was retrieved from a study of CD8 T cells in Susac syndrome. The wider study: The Susac syndrome patients were therapy-naive, on corticosteroids, or on intravenous immunoglobulin alone at blood draw.

Reverse transcription used about 0.5 to 1 ug RNA and random hexamers. TCRdb re-called the immunoSEQ multiplex PCR reads with MiXCR, one entry per CDR3 protein. The table records over 70,000 distinct CDR3 sequences, 95% to 96% of them present only once. In contrast to the negatively isolated CD8+ and CD4+ T cells, TEMRA cells were FACS-enriched. Germline-derived CDR1 and CDR2 are GTSNPN and SVGIG (reference sequence). V shed 2 bases and J shed 7 bases, with 12 bases lying between them. The CDR3 spans 13 residues. This TCR was sampled from a human donor with Susac syndrome. Sequencing was carried out using CD8+ T cells from PBMCs. The chain links TRBV30 to TRBJ1-5; TRBD1 might be the D (6 bases). The CDR3 loop is CAWSKNRGQPQHF. The CDR3 DNA sequence: TGTGCCTGGAGTAAAAATAGGGGGCAGCCCCAGCATTTT.